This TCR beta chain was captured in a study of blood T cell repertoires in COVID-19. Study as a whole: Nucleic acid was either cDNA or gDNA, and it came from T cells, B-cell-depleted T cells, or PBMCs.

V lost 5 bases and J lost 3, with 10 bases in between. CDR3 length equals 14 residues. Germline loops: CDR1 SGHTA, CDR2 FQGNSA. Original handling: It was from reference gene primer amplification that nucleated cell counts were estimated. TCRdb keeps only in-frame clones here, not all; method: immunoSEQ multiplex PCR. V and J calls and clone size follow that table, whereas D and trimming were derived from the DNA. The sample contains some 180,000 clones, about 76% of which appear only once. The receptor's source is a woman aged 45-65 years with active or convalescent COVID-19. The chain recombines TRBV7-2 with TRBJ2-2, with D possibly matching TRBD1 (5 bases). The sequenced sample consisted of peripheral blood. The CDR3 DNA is TGTGCCAGCAGCCAGGGCCCATACACCGGGGAGCTGTTTTTT. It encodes CASSQGPYTGELFF.